The clone carrying this T cell receptor (beta chain) was recorded at least ten times. Antigen unknown. This specimen belongs to a study of neurological immune-mediated disorders. Study-level results: Expanded clones shared no CDR3 amino acid sequences across subjects, suggesting private repertoires in all groups. The greatest TCR clonal expansion occurred in HTLV-1-associated myelopathy and the least in multiple sclerosis, which fell below healthy controls.

By 5'RACE with 10-nucleotide random UMIs, the cDNA was made. TCRdb itself ran the 5' RACE reads through MiXCR, one entry per CDR3 protein. The sample lists tens of thousands of distinct CDR3 sequences, about 13% occurring once. The V gene lost 4 bases and the J gene lost 3 bases, with 8 bases spanning the gap. Germline V gene sequence: CDR1 SGHRS, CDR2 YFSETQ. This CDR3 has 13 residues. The TCR sequence derives from a woman aged 55 to 70 with HTLV-1-associated myelopathy (HAM/TSP). Sequencing used PBMCs. V usage is TRBV5-1 and J usage is TRBJ1-3; maybe TRBD1 (6 bases). CDR3: CASSGQRGNTIYF. CDR3 in DNA: TGCGCCAGCAGCGGACAGCGTGGAAACACCATATATTTT.